This TCR beta chain appears in the sequencing data of a study of T cells in Graves' hyperthyroidism and ophthalmopathy. About the study: Peripheral blood specimens were obtained at initial diagnosis, prior to any treatment.

The source material, RNA transcripts, was used to amplify TCR beta CDR3 regions. Initially, a first-round RT-PCR of the TCR CDR3 employed the HTBI primer set. TCRdb redid the calling of the multiplex PCR reads with MiXCR, one entry per CDR3 protein. The table records 300,000 to 400,000 distinct CDR3 sequences, more than 12% of them present only once. Study outcomes and limitations: Median prediction lead before ophthalmopathy onset was around 7 months with the model. Among clonotypes expanded in thyroid above 0.001, most were also found in blood.

As for this clonotype: Its antigen is currently unknown. Possible read error: a much larger clone is one base away.

V was clipped by 8 bases and J by 4 bases, with 19 bases between them. This CDR3 has 15 amino acids. The source of this sequence is a woman aged 25 to 39 with Graves' ophthalmopathy. The rearrangement links TRBV12-3 or TRBV12-4 to TRBJ2-3; tentatively, D is TRBD1 (6 bases). The sequenced sample was blood. The CDR3 loop is CASCVGRGWPDTQYF. Written as DNA, the CDR3 is TGTGCCAGCTGCGTCGGCAGGGGATGGCCAGATACGCAGTATTTT.